Below are 28 T cell receptor beta chains sequenced from a single sample in a study of patients and donors after allogeneic stem cell transplantation. TCRdb processed the RT-PCR reads anew with MiXCR; each CDR3 protein has one entry. Among about 150,000 distinct CDR3 sequences listed, approximately 35% were seen once. Source material: blood, either unsorted or a sorted T cell fraction (not recorded which). The source of these receptors is a human donor who was either an allogeneic HSCT recipient or a stem cell or donor lymphocyte infusion donor (not recorded which). It is not recorded whose cells these are; they may come from a transplant donor.

The chain recombines TRBV10-3 with TRBJ2-7; D not resolved. V lost 0 bases and J 0 bases, leaving 15 bases between the germline ends. CDR1 is ENHRY, CDR2 SYGVKD, per germline. CDR3 length equals 17 residues. This CDR3 reads CAISESVRQVPSYEQYF. CDR3 nucleotide sequence: TGTGCCATCAGTGAGTCTGTTAGGCAGGTACCCTCCTACGAGCAGTACTTC.

This clonotype appeared a few times. The chain joins TRBV7-9 to TRBJ1-6, with D unclear. V shed 2 bases and J shed 10 bases, with 9 bases lying between them. The germline V gene encodes CDR1 SEHNR and CDR2 FQNEAQ (reference sequence). The CDR3 covers 13 residues. CDR3 in amino acids: CASSLRPGSPLHF. CDR3 DNA sequence: TGTGCCAGCAGCTTACGGCCTGGATCACCCCTCCACTTT. The full variable domain, with the rest looked up from reference TRBV7-9 and TRBJ1-6, is DTGVSQNPRHKITKRGQNVTFRCDPISEHNRLYWYRQTLGQGPEFLTYFQNEAQLEKSRLLSDRFSAERPKGSFSTLEIQRTEQGDSAMYLCASSLRPGSPLHFGNGTRLTVT.

V and J are TRBV12-3 or TRBV12-4 and TRBJ2-4; TRBD1 matches 10 bases. This CDR3 spans 16 amino acids. V was clipped by 6 bases and J by 6 bases; unmatched bases: 11. The CDR3 nucleotides read TGTGCCAGCAGCTCCCTACGCGGGACAGGGGTAAACATTCAGTACTTC. The encoded protein is CASSSLRGTGVNIQYF.

The chain links TRBV20-1 to TRBJ1-4; D not resolved. CDR3 length: 12 amino acids. Germline assignment: CDR1 DFQATT and CDR2 SNEGSKA (reference sequence). CDR3 amino acids: CMAGGVTEKLFF. As DNA, the CDR3 is TGCATGGCAGGAGGAGTAACTGAAAAACTGTTTTTT.

There are a few counts of this clonotype. V gene TRBV29-1 combines with J gene TRBJ1-2; no definite D call. Germline V gene sequence: CDR1 SQVTM, CDR2 ANQGSEA. V was trimmed by 2 bases and J by 3 bases, leaving 10 bases between them. CDR3 length: 13 amino acids. The CDR3 spells CSVERGRDYGYTF. The CDR3 region has the DNA TGCAGCGTTGAACGGGGTAGGGACTATGGCTACACCTTC.

V is TRBV5-1 and J is TRBJ2-7, with a tentative D call TRBD1 (5 bases). The CDR3 has 17 amino acids. The germline V gene has CDR1 SGHRS and CDR2 YFSETQ. Trimming shortened V by 1 base and J by 3 bases, and 20 bases separated the two germline ends. The CDR3 is CASSLRVPRVLLYEQYV. CDR3 in DNA: TGCGCCAGCAGCTTGCGGGTCCCCAGGGTTCTTCTCTACGAGCAGTACGTC.

This clonotype was picked up one time. The V call is TRBV5-1, the J call TRBJ2-2; no definite D call. This CDR3 region has 16 residues. The V and J ends lost 2 bases and 1 base respectively, with 12 bases between them. Germline assignment: CDR1 SGHRS and CDR2 YFSETQ. The CDR3 protein is CASSFPSDKNTGELFF. CDR3 DNA: TGCGCCAGCAGCTTCCCGAGCGACAAGAACACCGGGGAGCTGTTTTTT.

The rearrangement uses TRBV5-1 and TRBJ1-5; D is unresolved. The ends were cut back, 0 bases at V and 4 bases at J, with 8 bases in the middle. Germline loops: CDR1 SGHRS, CDR2 YFSETQ. The CDR3 loop spans 14 amino acids. The CDR3 nucleotides read TGCGCCAGCAGCTTGGAGGGTCCGAATCAGCCCCAGCATTTT. Translated, it gives CASSLEGPNQPQHF. Full variable domain (outside the CDR3, taken from reference TRBV5-1 and TRBJ1-5): KAGVTQTPRYLIKTRGQQVTLSCSPISGHRSVSWYQQTPGQGLQFLFEYFSETQRNKGNFPGRFSGRQFSNSRSEMNVSTLELGDSALYLCASSLEGPNQPQHFGDGTRLSIL.

The chain combines TRBV5-1 with TRBJ1-1, with D possibly being TRBD1 (5 bases). The V gene's germline CDR1 is SGHRS and CDR2 YFSETQ. There are 14 residues in the CDR3. V was shortened by 2 bases and J by 9 bases, with 17 bases between the two germline ends. The DNA for the CDR3 is TGCGCCAGCAGCTTTTCGCCAGGGCAAGAAAAAGCTTTCTTT. Translating gives CASSFSPGQEKAFF.

The chain uses TRBV12-3 or TRBV12-4 and TRBJ1-5; D gene uncertain. V lost 3 bases to trimming and J lost 7 bases, with 13 bases between them. The CDR3 is 14 residues long. Written as DNA, the CDR3 is TGTGCCAGCAGTTTCAGTCAACGGAGGCAGCCCCAGCATTTT. Amino acids: CASSFSQRRQPQHF.

This clonotype was observed a handful of times. The chain carries TRBV14 and TRBJ2-7; D possibly corresponds to TRBD1 (5 bases). Germline CDR1 is SGHDN and CDR2 is FVKESK. The CDR3 has 14 amino acids. With 4 bases removed from V and 4 bases from J, the gap between germline ends came to 14 bases. CDR3 nucleotides: TGTGCCAGCAGCCTTGGCAGGGTAGGATACGAGCAGTACTTC. Protein sequence: CASSLGRVGYEQYF.

Points on this clonotype: It may be a read error: a sequence one base away is much more abundant. This sequence joins TRBV9 and TRBJ2-1, with 10 bases that match TRBD1. Germline V lookup: CDR1 SGDLS, CDR2 YYNGEE. V was pared by 1 base and J by 7 bases, with 5 bases of the junction left unmatched. The CDR3 has 15 residues. Here the CDR3 reads CASSVKGQGFNEQFF. CDR3 DNA sequence: TGTGCCAGCAGCGTAAAGGGACAGGGGTTTAATGAGCAGTTCTTC.

The chain recombines TRBV29-1 with TRBJ2-3; D call uncertain. Germline V CDR1 and CDR2: SQVTM, ANQGSEA. Trimming stripped 7 bases from V and 2 bases from J, with 16 bases between. The CDR3 covers 14 residues. This chain's CDR3 is CSAESVSATDTQYF. CDR3 bases: TGCAGCGCAGAGTCGGTCTCCGCCACAGATACGCAGTATTTT.

In this sample, this clonotype turned up a few times. The chain has TRBV12-3 or TRBV12-4 and TRBJ2-3; tentative D call: TRBD2 (5 bases). The CDR3 has 15 residues. V dropped 3 bases and J dropped 1 base, with 11 bases sitting between them. The CDR3 bases are TGTGCCAGCAGTTTCGGAGTGAGGGGCACAGATACGCAGTATTTT. This encodes CASSFGVRGTDTQYF.

The genes are TRBV12-3 or TRBV12-4 and TRBJ2-2, with D unresolved. Trimming took 5 bases from V and 4 from J, leaving 8 bases between them. The CDR3 consists of 13 residues. The CDR3 spells CASSRTSTGELFF. The CDR3 nucleotides read TGTGCCAGCAGTCGGACCTCCACCGGGGAGCTGTTTTTT.

This clonotype was detected only a few times. The chain joins TRBV6-1 to TRBJ1-1, with 7 bases aligning to TRBD1. The CDR3 totals 13 residues. Looked up from germline, CDR1 is MNHNS and CDR2 is SASEGT. V lost 6 bases, J lost 4 bases, and 5 bases stayed unmatched. The CDR3 region has the DNA TGTGCCAGCAGGACAGGGACGGGCACTGAAGCTTTCTTT. This codes for CASRTGTGTEAFF.

With respect to this clonotype: A junction end diverges from the germline sequence, so it may reflect a read error. The chain combines TRBV12-3 or TRBV12-4 with TRBJ1-2; D gene ambiguous. This CDR3 has 13 residues. The CDR3 DNA reads as TGTGCCAGCAGTTTGTACCAGAGCTATGCCTACACCTTC. Amino acid sequence: CASSLYQSYAYTF.

This sequence joins TRBV4-2 and TRBJ2-1; TRBD2 matches 8 bases. Germline loops: CDR1 LGHNA, CDR2 YNFKEQ. With V trimmed by 5 bases and J by 3 bases, 6 bases remained unmatched. The CDR3 totals 15 residues. The CDR3 loop is CASSAREGVYNEQFF. CDR3 DNA: TGTGCCAGCAGCGCCCGGGAGGGAGTCTACAATGAGCAGTTCTTC.

The chain couples TRBV10-3 to TRBJ1-6, with TRBD1 matching over 7 bases. The CDR3 extends over 16 amino acids. Trimming took 3 bases from V and 10 from J; bases not matched to a gene: 12. Germline values: CDR1 ENHRY, CDR2 SYGVKD. The CDR3 spells CAISDSERTGGSPLHF. The CDR3 DNA sequence: TGTGCCATCAGTGATTCGGAGAGGACAGGAGGCTCACCCCTCCACTTT.

V is TRBV4-1 and J is TRBJ2-3; tentatively, D is TRBD2 (6 bases). The germline V gene encodes CDR1 MGHRA and CDR2 YSYEKL. The V end was cut by 0 bases, the J end by 2 bases, with 15 bases between. This CDR3 is 17 amino acids long. The CDR3 DNA is TGCGCCAGCAGCCAAGAATTGGCTAGCGTTTTCACAGATACGCAGTATTTT. Translating gives CASSQELASVFTDTQYF.

The gene calls are TRBV29-1 and TRBJ1-2, with no clear D. The V and J ends lost 7 bases and 1 base respectively, with 7 bases between them. The CDR3 covers 11 residues. Per the germline V gene, CDR1 is SQVTM and CDR2 is ANQGSEA. The CDR3 sequence is CSAGFNYGYTF. In DNA form, the CDR3 reads TGCAGCGCCGGGTTTAACTATGGCTACACCTTC.

This clonotype was seen a handful of times. The J gene is TRBJ2-4, the V gene TRBV9, with D uncertain. This CDR3 has 14 residues. Germline lookup yields CDR1 SGDLS and CDR2 YYNGEE. The ends were cut back, 0 bases at V and 7 bases at J, with 11 bases in the middle. For the CDR3, the DNA is TGTGCCAGCAGCGTAGGAGGTTCAGGTAACATTCAGTACTTC. It translates to CASSVGGSGNIQYF.

This clonotype has just a few counts. The V call is TRBV6-5, the J call TRBJ1-4, with 7 bases matching TRBD1. The CDR3 has 13 residues. Germline trimming cut 6 bases from V and 4 bases from J; bases unmatched to any gene: 2. Germline CDR1 reads MNHEY; CDR2 reads SVGAGI. Written as DNA, the CDR3 is TGTGCCAGCAGCAGGGGGATTAATGAAAAACTGTTTTTT. It encodes CASSRGINEKLFF.

The chain links TRBV12-3 or TRBV12-4 to TRBJ2-2; D is unclear. This CDR3 has 15 amino acids. The germline V and J ends were trimmed by 3 bases and 0 bases, with 8 bases remaining between them. The CDR3 reads CASSFRTTNTGELFF. The CDR3, as DNA: TGTGCCAGCAGTTTTCGGACGACGAACACCGGGGAGCTGTTTTTT.

In its sample, this clonotype was seen many times. The V gene is TRBV20-1, the J gene TRBJ1-5; 7 bases line up with TRBD1. V was pared by 7 bases and J by 3 bases, with 9 bases of the junction left unmatched. The germline V gene encodes CDR1 DFQATT and CDR2 SNEGSKA (reference sequence). This CDR3 region has 14 residues. The CDR3 region is CSVTPGQLNQPQHF. The CDR3 DNA reads as TGCAGTGTTACTCCGGGACAGCTCAATCAGCCCCAGCATTTT.

This clonotype was recorded a few times. The rearrangement uses TRBV10-3 and TRBJ1-2, with 10 bases aligning to TRBD1. The ends lost 6 bases at V and 6 bases at J; junction bases unmatched: 10. CDR1 is ENHRY and CDR2 is SYGVKD in the germline V gene. The CDR3 sequence is 15 residues long. The CDR3 here is CAIREETGGKHGYTF. In DNA, the CDR3 is TGTGCCATCAGAGAAGAGACAGGGGGCAAGCATGGCTACACCTTC.

The table lists this clonotype with a count of one. The chain links TRBV28 to TRBJ2-7; D not resolved. The CDR3 has 13 amino acids. Germline V CDR1 and CDR2: MDHEN, SYDVKM. The chain's CDR3 is CGIGIPPSYEQYF. DNA for the CDR3: TGTGGAATTGGGATACCTCCCTCCTACGAGCAGTACTTC. Filled out from reference TRBV28 and TRBJ2-7, the complete variable domain reads DVKVTQSSRYLVKRTGEKVFLECVQDMDHENMFWYRQDPGLGLRLIYFSYDVKMKEKGDIPEGYSVSREKKERFSLILESASTNQTSMYLCGIGIPPSYEQYFGPGTRLTVT.

The chain carries TRBV29-1 and TRBJ2-3; a possible D gene is TRBD1 (6 bases). CDR3 length equals 13 residues. The germline V gene encodes CDR1 SQVTM and CDR2 ANQGSEA. V was cut by 7 bases and J by 5 bases, with 16 bases left in between. The CDR3 DNA sequence: TGCAGCGCTCTTCACCAGGGGCTAGATACGCAGTATTTT. Encoded protein: CSALHQGLDTQYF.